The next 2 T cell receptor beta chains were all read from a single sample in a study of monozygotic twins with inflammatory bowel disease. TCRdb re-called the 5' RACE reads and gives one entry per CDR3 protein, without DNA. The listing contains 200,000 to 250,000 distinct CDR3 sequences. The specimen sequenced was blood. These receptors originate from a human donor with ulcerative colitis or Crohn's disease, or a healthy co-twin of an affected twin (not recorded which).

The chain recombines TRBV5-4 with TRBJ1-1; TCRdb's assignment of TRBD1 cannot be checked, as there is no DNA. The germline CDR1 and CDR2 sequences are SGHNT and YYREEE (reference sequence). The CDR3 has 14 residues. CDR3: CASRLDRGQTEAFF.

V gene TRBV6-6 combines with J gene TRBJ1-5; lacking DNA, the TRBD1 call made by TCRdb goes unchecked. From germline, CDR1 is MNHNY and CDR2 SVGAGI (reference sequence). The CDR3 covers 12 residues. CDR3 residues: CASQGGGQPQHF.